A single sample is the source of the 23 T cell receptor beta chains below, sequenced in a study of regulatory T cells in long-lasting Graves disease. iRepertoire HTBI primers and Arm-PCR of CDR3 regions built TCR beta libraries. TCRdb itself ran the multiplex PCR reads through MiXCR, one entry per CDR3 protein. The sample contains some 320,000 distinct CDR3 sequences, 15% to 20% of which appear only once. Indicated time point: newly diagnosed GD, antithyroid drugs for less than 3 months. Making the TCR library involved RNA that had been extracted from PBMCs. This sample comprised peripheral blood mononuclear cells (PBMCs), obtained at new diagnosis, from a patient treated with antithyroid drugs. The receptors shown here come from a female donor with Graves disease.

This clonotype showed up many times. The chain is built from TRBV7-9 and TRBJ2-7; possible D gene TRBD1, 6 bases. CDR1 is SEHNR and CDR2 is FQNEAQ in the germline V gene (reference sequence). The CDR3 loop spans 11 amino acids. V shed 6 bases and J shed 12 bases, with 15 bases lying between them. In DNA form, the CDR3 reads TGTGCCAGCAGGAGTACAGGGTCACTGTACTTC. Translated, it gives CASRSTGSLYF.

This clonotype was recorded at least ten times. This chain uses TRBV7-8 with TRBJ1-5; D gene unclear. Germline V gene sequence: CDR1 SGHVS, CDR2 FQNEAQ. Trimming removed 2 bases at V and 4 bases at J, with 9 bases between. The CDR3 totals 14 residues. The CDR3 here is CASSLSGTNQPQHF. The CDR3 DNA reads as TGTGCCAGCAGCTTATCGGGAACTAATCAGCCCCAGCATTTT.

Ten or more counts support this clonotype. This chain uses TRBV18 with TRBJ2-7, with 8 nucleotides matching TRBD2. V was clipped by 1 base and J by 3 bases; unmatched bases: 11. The V gene's germline CDR1 is KGHSH and CDR2 LQKENI. There are 17 residues in the CDR3. In nucleotides, the CDR3 is TGTGCCAGCTCACCACTCGGTGGGGCGGGAGGCAACTACGAGCAGTACTTC. It specifies CASSPLGGAGGNYEQYF.

This clonotype was detected many times. This chain uses TRBV19 with TRBJ1-6; D remains unclear. There are 16 residues in the CDR3. Trimming pared 5 bases from V and 3 bases from J, leaving 14 bases between. CDR1 and CDR2 (germline): LNHDA, SQIVND (reference sequence). CDR3 in DNA: TGTGCCAGTAGTCCTAAGTGGGCAGACTATAATTCACCCCTCCACTTT. It translates to CASSPKWADYNSPLHF.

Ten or more counts support this clonotype. The chain uses TRBV9 and TRBJ2-3; TRBD2 agrees at 11 bases. The CDR3 is 19 residues long. The germline V gene has CDR1 SGDLS and CDR2 YYNGEE. Trimming at V came to 1 base and at J to 2 bases, leaving 12 bases not matched to a gene. CDR3 loop: CASSVSLAGEWGYTDTQYF. DNA of the CDR3: TGTGCCAGCAGCGTATCACTAGCGGGAGAATGGGGGTACACAGATACGCAGTATTTT. Using reference TRBV9 and TRBJ2-3 for the parts outside the CDR3, the full variable domain is DSGVTQTPKHLITATGQRVTLRCSPRSGDLSVYWYQQSLDQGLQFLIQYYNGEERAKGNILERFSAQQFPDLHSELNLSSLELGDSALYFCASSVSLAGEWGYTDTQYFGPGTRLTVL.

The table lists this clonotype with many counts. The chain combines TRBV10-1 with TRBJ2-1, with TRBD2 identical over 8 bases. The ends lost 0 bases at V and 7 bases at J; junction bases unmatched: 8. This CDR3 has 16 residues. Germline CDR1 WNHNN, CDR2 SYGVQD (reference sequence). CDR3 nucleotides: TGCGCCAGCAGTGAGTCCAGCGGGAGAATCCGGAATGAGCAGTTCTTC. This sequence encodes CASSESSGRIRNEQFF.

This clonotype showed up many times. V is TRBV13 and J is TRBJ2-3; the match to TRBD2 covers 7 bases. The CDR3 totals 15 residues. Trimming at V came to 5 bases and at J to 6 bases, leaving 11 bases not matched to a gene. The germline gives CDR1 PRHDT, CDR2 FYEKMQ (reference sequence). The CDR3, as DNA: TGTGCCAGCAGCCTCCTCCCCGCGGGAGACGATACGCAGTATTTT. This translates into CASSLLPAGDDTQYF. The whole variable domain, filled in from reference TRBV13 and TRBJ2-3, reads AAGVIQSPRHLIKEKRETATLKCYPIPRHDTVYWYQQGPGQDPQFLISFYEKMQSDKGSIPDRFSAQQFSDYHSELNMSSLELGDSALYFCASSLLPAGDDTQYFGPGTRLTVL.

The sample holds many counts of this clonotype. The chain employs TRBV6-1 and TRBJ1-2, with D perhaps matching TRBD1 (5 bases). CDR3 length: 11 amino acids. Trimming took 6 bases from V and 7 from J, leaving 9 bases between them. Germline V gene data show CDR1 as MNHNS and CDR2 as SASEGT. The CDR3 DNA reads TGTGCCAGCAGGCAGGGAGCTGGCTACACCTTC. Translated, it gives CASRQGAGYTF.

The chain combines TRBV24-1 with TRBJ2-7, with D perhaps matching TRBD1 (5 bases). Trimming removed 6 bases at V and 0 bases at J, with 11 bases between. CDR1 is KGHDR, CDR2 SFDVKD, per germline. The CDR3 loop spans 14 amino acids. In nucleotides, the CDR3 is TGTGCCACCAGTAGGGGCAGAGACTCCTACGAGCAGTACTTC. As protein: CATSRGRDSYEQYF.

The V and J genes are TRBV19 and TRBJ2-7; D may be TRBD1 (6 bases). Germline assignment: CDR1 LNHDA and CDR2 SQIVND (reference sequence). V shed 5 bases and J shed 6 bases, with 17 bases lying between them. This CDR3 is 14 amino acids long. CDR3: CASSFGAGVSEQYF. The CDR3 DNA reads TGTGCCAGTAGTTTCGGGGCAGGGGTTAGCGAGCAGTACTTC.

The table lists this clonotype with many counts. This sequence joins TRBV30 and TRBJ1-3; D is undetermined. CDR1 is GTSNPN, CDR2 SVGIG, per germline (reference sequence). This CDR3 comprises 14 residues. The V end lost 2 bases, the J end lost 4 bases, and 12 bases lay between the germline ends. CDR3 bases: TGTGCCTGGAGTATCAGGACCTCAGGAAACACCATATATTTT. Amino acids: CAWSIRTSGNTIYF.

The chain is built from TRBV11-2 and TRBJ2-7; D gene unclear. The CDR3 sequence is 12 residues long. Germline values: CDR1 SGHAT, CDR2 FQNNGV. Trimming cost V 5 bases and J 3 bases, with 8 bases left between them. This chain's CDR3 is CASSVADYEQYF. The CDR3 nucleotides are TGTGCCAGCAGCGTTGCAGACTACGAGCAGTACTTC.

A word on this clonotype: A much larger clone lies a single base off, so this may be a read error. The genes are TRBV29-1 and TRBJ1-4; D is ambiguous. The length of the CDR3 is 12 residues. Germline V lookup: CDR1 SQVTM, CDR2 ANQGSEA. Trimming took 7 bases from V and 7 from J, leaving 13 bases between them. The CDR3 coding sequence is TGCAGCGCCCAGAGGGCCTTTGAAAAACTGTTTTTT. This encodes CSAQRAFEKLFF.

The sample holds many counts of this clonotype. The chain couples TRBV12-3 or TRBV12-4 to TRBJ1-2, with TRBD1 matching 10 bases. The CDR3 totals 15 residues. Trimming cost V 3 bases and J 4 bases; bases outside gene matches: 5. The CDR3 loop is CASSLHGDRGYGYTF. The CDR3 coding sequence is TGTGCCAGCAGTTTGCATGGGGACAGGGGCTATGGCTACACCTTC.

This clonotype was seen many times. This chain joins TRBV13 and TRBJ2-6, with D uncertain. Trimming took off 5 bases at V and 0 bases at J, with 11 bases between the two ends. This CDR3 is 16 amino acids long. Germline V lookup: CDR1 PRHDT, CDR2 FYEKMQ (reference sequence). The CDR3 region has the DNA TGTGCCAGCAGCCCCACCCGGCACTCTGGGGCCAACGTCCTGACTTTC. Translating it yields CASSPTRHSGANVLTF.

This clonotype was found once. A read error may be the cause here, since a much bigger clone is one base away. J is TRBJ2-7 and V is TRBV9; D not certain. This CDR3 is 15 amino acids long. Germline assignment: CDR1 SGDLS and CDR2 YYNGEE. CDR3 coding DNA: TGTGCCAGCAGCCAAGGACGGACCATGTCCTACGAGCACTACTTC. Translated: CASSQGRTMSYEHYF.

The rearrangement joins TRBV20-1 to TRBJ2-5, with 7 bases matching TRBD2. The CDR3 is 15 amino acids. J was trimmed by 4 bases and V by 2 bases; bases with no gene match: 10. CDR1 and CDR2 (germline): DFQATT, SNEGSKA (reference sequence). The CDR3 DNA sequence: TGCAGTGCTAGACAGCAGCGGGGTGGACGAGAGACCCAGTACTTC. It specifies CSARQQRGGRETQYF.

The chain employs TRBV19 and TRBJ2-4, with 12 bases fitting TRBD2. The ends lost 7 bases at V and 0 bases at J; junction bases unmatched: 10. This CDR3 has 18 amino acids. CDR1 LNHDA and CDR2 SQIVND come from the germline V gene (reference sequence). CDR3 in amino acids: CASMVPGLAGLAKNIQYF. CDR3 DNA: TGTGCCAGTATGGTCCCGGGACTAGCGGGTTTAGCCAAAAACATTCAGTACTTC.

This clonotype was recorded many times. This chain connects TRBV28 to TRBJ2-7; TRBD1 aligns across 11 bases. The CDR3 sequence is 15 residues long. After removal of 5 bases from V and 4 bases from J, the junction contained 7 bases not matched to a gene. CDR1 is MDHEN and CDR2 is SYDVKM in the germline V gene. CDR3 coding DNA: TGTGCCAGCAGTCCGACGGGGACAGGGGGTTACGAGCAGTACTTC. Residues: CASSPTGTGGYEQYF. Combining the CDR3 with reference TRBV28 and TRBJ2-7 gives the whole variable domain DVKVTQSSRYLVKRTGEKVFLECVQDMDHENMFWYRQDPGLGLRLIYFSYDVKMKEKGDIPEGYSVSREKKERFSLILESASTNQTSMYLCASSPTGTGGYEQYFGPGTRLTVT.

This clonotype was seen repeatedly, ten times or more. The chain has TRBV7-3 and TRBJ2-5, with 8 bases identical to TRBD1. The CDR3 is 13 amino acids. V lost 6 bases, J lost 3 bases, and 3 bases stayed unmatched. Germline lookup yields CDR1 SGHTA and CDR2 FQGTGA. The CDR3 protein is CASSLTGEETQYF. CDR3 coding DNA: TGTGCCAGCAGTTTGACAGGGGAAGAGACCCAGTACTTC.

This clonotype was detected a few times. J is TRBJ1-1 and V is TRBV9; a weak D match, TRBD1 (6 bases). Per germline, CDR1 SGDLS and CDR2 YYNGEE. V lost 1 base and J 2 bases, leaving 9 bases between the germline ends. The CDR3 runs 14 residues. The chain's CDR3 is CASSVTQGNTEAFF. In nucleotides, the CDR3 is TGTGCCAGCAGCGTAACACAGGGTAACACTGAAGCTTTCTTT.

The CDR3 region is CASSESRGRRDNEQFF. CDR3 nucleotide sequence: TGTGCCAGCAGTGAATCCCGCGGGAGAAGGGACAATGAGCAGTTCTTC. V gene TRBV25-1 combines with J gene TRBJ2-1; 7 bases are shared with TRBD2. There are 16 residues in the CDR3. Per germline, CDR1 MGHDK and CDR2 SYGVNS. Trimming at V came to 1 base and at J to 5 bases, leaving 8 bases not matched to a gene. The entire variable domain, with the rest obtained from reference TRBV25-1 and TRBJ2-1, is as follows: EADIYQTPRYLVIGTGKKITLECSQTMGHDKMYWYQQDPGMELHLIHYSYGVNSTEKGDLSSESTVSRIRTEHFPLTLESARPSHTSQYLCASSESRGRRDNEQFFGPGTRLTVL.

This clonotype was picked up a small number of times. A read error may account for a junction end that differs from germline. This chain joins TRBV3-1 and TRBJ2-2, with 9 bases lining up with TRBD1. The CDR3 has 15 residues. Per germline, CDR1 LGHDT and CDR2 YNNKEL (reference sequence). The CDR3 spells CANSRVGQGSGELFF. CDR3 nucleotide sequence: TGTGCCAACAGCCGCGTGGGACAGGGTTCCGGGGAGCTGTTTTTT.